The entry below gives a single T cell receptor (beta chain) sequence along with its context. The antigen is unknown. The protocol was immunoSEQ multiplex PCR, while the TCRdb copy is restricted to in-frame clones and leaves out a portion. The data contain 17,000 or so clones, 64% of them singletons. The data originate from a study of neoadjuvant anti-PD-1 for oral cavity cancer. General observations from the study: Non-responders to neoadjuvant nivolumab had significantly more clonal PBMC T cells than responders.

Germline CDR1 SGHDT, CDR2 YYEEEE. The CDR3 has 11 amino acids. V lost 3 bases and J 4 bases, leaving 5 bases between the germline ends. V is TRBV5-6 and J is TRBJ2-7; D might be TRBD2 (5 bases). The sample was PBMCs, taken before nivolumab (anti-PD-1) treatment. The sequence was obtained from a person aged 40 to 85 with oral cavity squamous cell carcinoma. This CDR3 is CASSWEYEQYF. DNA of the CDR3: TGTGCCAGCAGCTGGGAGTACGAGCAGTACTTC.